These 8 T cell receptor beta chains share one sample of origin, sequenced in a study of T cells in Graves' hyperthyroidism and ophthalmopathy. RNA transcripts provided the source from which TCR beta CDR3 regions were amplified. HTBI primers were employed in a first-round RT-PCR of the TCR CDR3. TCRdb re-called the multiplex PCR reads through MiXCR, storing one row per CDR3 protein. The data show about 380,000 distinct CDR3 sequences, approximately 15% seen once. The sequencing input was blood. The receptor set was obtained from a woman aged 55-70 years with Graves' hyperthyroidism.

There are a few counts of this clonotype. The chain is built from TRBV29-1 and TRBJ2-1; the match to TRBD2 covers 10 bases. The germline CDR1 and CDR2 sequences are SQVTM and ANQGSEA. The CDR3 is made up of 16 amino acids. V lost 6 bases, J lost 0 bases, and 8 bases stayed unmatched. The CDR3 DNA reads TGCAGCGTAGCGGGAGGGTTCTTTAGCTCCTACAATGAGCAGTTCTTC. Residues: CSVAGGFFSSYNEQFF.

This clonotype was found many times. This rearrangement joins TRBV5-1 to TRBJ2-6, with D perhaps matching TRBD1 (6 bases). Germline CDR1 SGHRS, CDR2 YFSETQ. V shed 7 bases and J shed 0 bases, with 11 bases lying between them. CDR3 size: 15 residues. This CDR3 is CASGTGHSGANVLTF. DNA for the CDR3: TGCGCCAGCGGAACAGGGCACTCTGGGGCCAACGTCCTGACTTTC.

This clonotype was found many times. J is TRBJ1-1 and V is TRBV11-3; possible D gene TRBD1, 5 bases. The CDR3 totals 13 residues. The germline V gene encodes CDR1 SGHNT and CDR2 YENEEA. V dropped 5 bases and J dropped 3 bases, with 10 bases sitting between them. The CDR3 region has the DNA TGTGCCAGCAGCCAGGGCATCGACACTGAAGCTTTCTTT. It codes for CASSQGIDTEAFF. Complete variable domain (other parts from reference TRBV11-3 and TRBJ1-1): EAGVVQSPRYKIIEKKQPVAFWCNPISGHNTLYWYLQNLGQGPELLIRYENEEAVDDSQLPKDRFSAERLKGVDSTLKIQPAELGDSAVYLCASSQGIDTEAFFGQGTRLTVV.

This clonotype came up many times. The chain couples TRBV12-3 or TRBV12-4 to TRBJ2-7; possibly TRBD1 for D (5 bases). The CDR3 is made up of 15 amino acids. V was trimmed by 8 bases and J by 2 bases, leaving 19 bases between them. This CDR3 reads CASAGRDKSPYEQYF. Here the CDR3 DNA reads TGTGCCAGCGCCGGCAGGGATAAATCTCCCTACGAGCAGTACTTC.

This clonotype showed up just a few times. The chain links TRBV5-1 to TRBJ1-5; unclear D gene. Trimming stripped 0 bases from V and 3 bases from J, with 10 bases between. This CDR3 has 15 amino acids. Germline CDR1 and CDR2: SGHRS and YFSETQ. CDR3 amino acids: CASSLAPGPNQPQHF. CDR3 coding DNA: TGCGCCAGCAGCTTGGCCCCAGGCCCCAATCAGCCCCAGCATTTT.

This clonotype came up a few times. One junction end does not reproduce the germline sequence, and a read error may be involved. The V call is TRBV7-6, the J call TRBJ2-7; no firm D call. The CDR3 covers 12 residues. Germline-derived CDR1 and CDR2 are SGHVS and FNYEAQ. The CDR3 bases are TGTACCAGCAGCTTACCCTCCCGCGAGCAGTACTTC. Its protein product is CTSSLPSREQYF.

This clonotype was recorded only once. This chain links TRBV27 with TRBJ2-3, with D possibly TRBD1 on 5 matching bases. This CDR3 comprises 14 residues. From germline, CDR1 is MNHEY and CDR2 SMNVEV (reference sequence). V dropped 2 bases and J dropped 6 bases, with 12 bases sitting between them. The CDR3 DNA follows: TGTGCCAGCAGTTTAGTAGGGGATGTGGATACGCAGTATTTT. The encoded protein is CASSLVGDVDTQYF.

This clonotype has ten or more counts. The chain couples TRBV27 to TRBJ1-5; D not certain. V lost 5 bases and J lost 1, with 15 bases in between. The germline CDR1 and CDR2 sequences are MNHEY and SMNVEV (reference sequence). The CDR3 covers 16 residues. CDR3 sequence (DNA): TGTGCCAGCAGTCCGATTTTGGGCGGGAGCAATCAGCCCCAGCATTTT. Protein sequence: CASSPILGGSNQPQHF.